One and the same sample provided the 10 T cell receptor beta chains below, sequenced in a study of blood T cell repertoires in COVID-19. The data were produced by immunoSEQ multiplex PCR, yet TCRdb's version contains in-frame clones alone and is incomplete. The sample contains a few hundred thousand clones, 85% of which appear only once. The specimen was peripheral blood. The source is a woman younger than 30 with acute or convalescent COVID-19.

Only one count was recorded for this clone. V gene TRBV5-4 combines with J gene TRBJ2-6, with a possible D match to TRBD2 (6 bases). V was trimmed by 4 bases and J by 1 base, leaving 15 bases between them. The CDR3 spans 17 residues. The germline gives CDR1 SGHNT, CDR2 YYREEE (reference sequence). The CDR3 coding sequence is TGTGCCAGCAGCCCCCGGGACTCCCCATCTGGGGCCAACGTCCTGACTTTC. This encodes CASSPRDSPSGANVLTF.

The J gene is TRBJ1-1, the V gene TRBV4-1; D is possibly TRBD1 (5 bases). This CDR3 has 19 residues. V was shortened by 2 bases and J by 0 bases, with 22 bases between the two germline ends. Per germline, CDR1 MGHRA and CDR2 YSYEKL. CDR3 protein: CASSQLGFRGSPMNTEAFF. CDR3 in DNA: TGCGCCAGCAGCCAATTGGGGTTTCGGGGGTCCCCAATGAACACTGAAGCTTTCTTT.

J is TRBJ1-1 and V is TRBV6-1, with a tentative D call TRBD1 (5 bases). CDR1 and CDR2 (germline): MNHNS, SASEGT. V was clipped by 3 bases and J by 3 bases, with 20 bases between them. The CDR3 has 17 residues. The CDR3: CASSDPPGGLTDTEAFF. CDR3 nucleotides: TGTGCCAGCAGTGACCCACCGGGGGGTTTGACGGACACTGAAGCTTTCTTT.

The V gene is TRBV19, the J gene TRBJ2-4; 11 nucleotides match TRBD2. Per the germline V gene, CDR1 is LNHDA and CDR2 is SQIVND (reference sequence). V dropped 4 bases and J dropped 3; count of bases not matched to a gene: 8. The CDR3 length is 17 residues. CDR3 DNA: TGTGCCAGTAGTACGATACTAGCGGGAGAGGTCAAAAACATTCAGTACTTC. Its protein is CASSTILAGEVKNIQYF. Full variable domain (remainder filled in from reference TRBV19 and TRBJ2-4): DGGITQSPKYLFRKEGQNVTLSCEQNLNHDAMYWYRQDPGQGLRLIYYSQIVNDFQKGDIAEGYSVSREKKESFPLTVTSAQKNPTAFYLCASSTILAGEVKNIQYFGAGTRLSVL.

The genes are TRBV7-3 and TRBJ2-7, with a weak D call TRBD2 (6 bases). The germline V gene encodes CDR1 SGHTA and CDR2 FQGTGA. The CDR3 contains 13 residues. The V gene lost 5 bases and the J gene lost 6 bases, with 14 bases spanning the gap. CDR3 sequence (DNA): TGTGCCAGCAGCCCCGCCGGAGGGCGCGAGCAGTACTTC. Translated: CASSPAGGREQYF.

This clone was observed a single time. V is TRBV7-9 and J is TRBJ1-5; D is undetermined. CDR1 and CDR2 from the germline V gene are SEHNR and FQNEAQ (reference sequence). V lost 1 base and J 7 bases, leaving 8 bases between the germline ends. The CDR3 extends over 13 amino acids. CDR3 amino acids: CASSLGAEQPQHF. For the CDR3, the DNA is TGTGCCAGCAGCTTAGGTGCAGAACAGCCCCAGCATTTT.

This chain connects TRBV7-8 to TRBJ2-7, with 8 bases lining up with TRBD2. The J segment lost 1 base and the V segment lost 5 bases, leaving 10 bases of the junction unmatched. Germline V gene lookup returns CDR1 SGHVS and CDR2 FQNEAQ. The CDR3 contains 16 residues. CDR3 in DNA: TGTGCCAGCAGCGAAGACTCCGGGACTAGTTCCTACGAGCAGTACTTC. Its protein is CASSEDSGTSSYEQYF.

The chain combines TRBV19 with TRBJ1-1; D remains ambiguous. Germline V gene sequence: CDR1 LNHDA, CDR2 SQIVND (reference sequence). Trimming stripped 2 bases from V and 3 bases from J, with 7 bases between. This CDR3 spans 13 amino acids. The DNA for the CDR3 is TGTGCCAGTAGTATACCCCGGGACACTGAAGCTTTCTTT. Its protein product is CASSIPRDTEAFF.

The chain has TRBV7-3 and TRBJ2-2; D gene ambiguous. This CDR3 is 15 amino acids long. Trimming stripped 5 bases from V and 1 base from J, with 11 bases between. Germline CDR1 SGHTA, CDR2 FQGTGA. CDR3 bases: TGTGCCAGCAGCCCCATTCCGGGGAACACCGGGGAGCTGTTTTTT. Its translation: CASSPIPGNTGELFF. Full variable domain (missing parts from reference TRBV7-3 and TRBJ2-2): GAGVSQTPSNKVTEKGKYVELRCDPISGHTALYWYRQSLGQGPEFLIYFQGTGAADDSGLPNDRFFAVRPEGSVSTLKIQRTERGDSAVYLCASSPIPGNTGELFFGEGSRLTVL.

On this clone: The sample has other DNA sequences that encode this CDR3 too. CDR3 sequence reads: CASSFQGLYEQYF. CDR3 nucleotides: TGTGCCAGCAGTTTCCAGGGACTATACGAGCAGTACTTC. The chain is built from TRBV12-3 or TRBV12-4 and TRBJ2-7; 7 positions agree with TRBD2. V was clipped by 3 bases and J by 4 bases; unmatched bases: 3. The CDR3 loop spans 13 amino acids.